The clone carrying this T cell receptor (beta chain) was counted only a few times. Its antigen remains unknown. Looked up from germline, CDR1 is KGHDR and CDR2 is SFDVKD. Trimming cost V 8 bases and J 4 bases, with 11 bases left between them. The CDR3 has 13 amino acids. This record belongs to a study of identical twins. Overall study results and limits: Interpretation of the results relied on cross-sectional statistical analysis and not on following the same donors. Because invariant MAIT and iNKT cells could be present, zero-insertion analyses could be partly confounded.

Each CDR3 protein is one row after TCRdb ran MiXCR on the 5' RACE reads. The sample lists hundreds of thousands of distinct CDR3 sequences; over 9% were seen once. The same data also contributed to another study, on yellow fever vaccine responses in identical twins.

The TCR originated in a woman aged 18-29 years in good health. Material for sequencing was CD8+ T cells sorted from blood. This rearrangement joins TRBV24-1 to TRBJ2-1; D possibly uses TRBD1 or TRBD2 (5 bases each). The CDR3 nucleotides read TGTGCCACCATCGGGACGGCGTACAATGAGCAGTTCTTC. It is translated as CATIGTAYNEQFF.